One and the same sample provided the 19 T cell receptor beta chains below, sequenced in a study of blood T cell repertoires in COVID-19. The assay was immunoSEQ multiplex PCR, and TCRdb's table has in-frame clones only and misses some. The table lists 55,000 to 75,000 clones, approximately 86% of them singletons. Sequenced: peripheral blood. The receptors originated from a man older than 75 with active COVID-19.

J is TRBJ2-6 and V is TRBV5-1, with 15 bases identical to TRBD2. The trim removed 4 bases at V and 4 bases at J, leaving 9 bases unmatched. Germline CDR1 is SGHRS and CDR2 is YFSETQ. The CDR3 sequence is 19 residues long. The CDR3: CASSPRTSGGAGGANVLTF. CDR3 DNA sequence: TGCGCCAGCAGCCCCCGGACTAGCGGGGGGGCGGGAGGGGCCAACGTCCTGACTTTC.

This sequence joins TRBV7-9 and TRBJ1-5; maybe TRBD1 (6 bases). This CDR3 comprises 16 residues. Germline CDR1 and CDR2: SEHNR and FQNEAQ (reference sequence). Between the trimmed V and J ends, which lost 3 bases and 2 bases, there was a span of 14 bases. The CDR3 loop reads CASSFYTGQGNQPQHF. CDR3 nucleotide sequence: TGTGCCAGCAGCTTCTATACAGGGCAGGGCAATCAGCCCCAGCATTTT.

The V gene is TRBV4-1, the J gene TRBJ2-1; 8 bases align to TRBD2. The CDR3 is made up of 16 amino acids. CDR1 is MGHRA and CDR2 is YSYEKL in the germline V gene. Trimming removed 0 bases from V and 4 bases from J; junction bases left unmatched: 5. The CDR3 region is CASSQDDQRGYNEQFF. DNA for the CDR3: TGCGCCAGCAGCCAAGATGACCAGCGGGGGTACAATGAGCAGTTCTTC.

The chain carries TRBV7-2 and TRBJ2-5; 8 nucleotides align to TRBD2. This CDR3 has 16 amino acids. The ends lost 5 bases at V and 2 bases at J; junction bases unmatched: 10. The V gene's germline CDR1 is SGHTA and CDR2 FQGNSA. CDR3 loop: CASSRGGLAKQETQYF. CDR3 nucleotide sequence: TGTGCCAGCAGCCGGGGGGGGCTAGCCAAGCAAGAGACCCAGTACTTC. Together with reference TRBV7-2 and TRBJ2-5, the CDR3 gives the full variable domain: GAGVSQSPSNKVTEKGKDVELRCDPISGHTALYWYRQSLGQGLEFLIYFQGNSAPDKSGLPSDRFSAERTGGSVSTLTIQRTQQEDSAVYLCASSRGGLAKQETQYFGPGTRLLVL.

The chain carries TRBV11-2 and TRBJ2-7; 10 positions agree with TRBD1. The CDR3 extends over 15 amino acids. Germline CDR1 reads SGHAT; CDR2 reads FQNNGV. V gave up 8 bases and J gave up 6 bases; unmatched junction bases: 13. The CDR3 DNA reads TGTGCCAGCTCCCCGACAGGGGGCTTATTCGGCGAGCAGTACTTC. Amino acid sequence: CASSPTGGLFGEQYF. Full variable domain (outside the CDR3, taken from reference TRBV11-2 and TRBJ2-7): EAGVAQSPRYKIIEKRQSVAFWCNPISGHATLYWYQQILGQGPKLLIQFQNNGVVDDSQLPKDRFSAERLKGVDSTLKIQPAKLEDSAVYLCASSPTGGLFGEQYFGPGTRLTVT.

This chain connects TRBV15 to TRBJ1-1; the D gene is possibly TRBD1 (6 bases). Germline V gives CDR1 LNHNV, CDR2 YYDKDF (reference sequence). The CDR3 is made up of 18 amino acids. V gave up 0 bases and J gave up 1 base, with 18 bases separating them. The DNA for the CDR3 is TGTGCCACCAGCAGAGATAGACCCCTGACAGGTGCGAACACTGAAGCTTTCTTT. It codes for CATSRDRPLTGANTEAFF. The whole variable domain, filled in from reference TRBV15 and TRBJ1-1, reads DAMVIQNPRYQVTQFGKPVTLSCSQTLNHNVMYWYQQKSSQAPKLLFHYYDKDFNNEADTPDNFQSRRPNTSFCFLDIRSPGLGDTAMYLCATSRDRPLTGANTEAFFGQGTRLTVV.

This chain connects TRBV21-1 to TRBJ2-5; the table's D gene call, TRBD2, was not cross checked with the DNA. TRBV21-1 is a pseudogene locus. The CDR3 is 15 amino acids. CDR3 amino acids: CASTRGGEVQETQYF. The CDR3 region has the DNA TGTGCCAGCACCCGAGGAGGGGAAGTCCAAGAGACCCAGTACTTC.

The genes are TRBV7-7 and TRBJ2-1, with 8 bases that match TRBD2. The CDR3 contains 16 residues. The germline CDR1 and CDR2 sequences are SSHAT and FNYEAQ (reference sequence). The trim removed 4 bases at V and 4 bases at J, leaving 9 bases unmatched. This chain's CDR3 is CASSSQAGVSYNEQFF. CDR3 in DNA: TGTGCCAGCAGCTCACAAGCGGGGGTTTCGTACAATGAGCAGTTCTTC.

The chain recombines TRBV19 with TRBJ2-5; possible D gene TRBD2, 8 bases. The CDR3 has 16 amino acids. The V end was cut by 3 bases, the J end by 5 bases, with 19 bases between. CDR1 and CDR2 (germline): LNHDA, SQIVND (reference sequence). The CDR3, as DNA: TGTGCCAGTAGTATGGGGATCGGGAGGGGGCTTGAGACCCAGTACTTC. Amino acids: CASSMGIGRGLETQYF.

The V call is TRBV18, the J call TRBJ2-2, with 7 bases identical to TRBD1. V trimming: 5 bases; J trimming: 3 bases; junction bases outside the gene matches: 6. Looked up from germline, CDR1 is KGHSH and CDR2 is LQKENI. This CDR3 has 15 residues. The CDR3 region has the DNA TGTGCCAGCTCAGCTGACAGGGCGGACACCGGGGAGCTGTTTTTT. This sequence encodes CASSADRADTGELFF.

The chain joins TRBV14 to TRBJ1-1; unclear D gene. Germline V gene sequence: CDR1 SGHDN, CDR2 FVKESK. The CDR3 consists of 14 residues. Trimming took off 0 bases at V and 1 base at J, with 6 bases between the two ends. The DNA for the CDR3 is TGTGCCAGCAGCCAAGAAACAGCGAACACTGAAGCTTTCTTT. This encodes CASSQETANTEAFF. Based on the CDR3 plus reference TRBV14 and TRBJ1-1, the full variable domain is EAGVTQFPSHSVIEKGQTVTLRCDPISGHDNLYWYRRVMGKEIKFLLHFVKESKQDESGMPNNRFLAERTGGTYSTLKVQPAELEDSGVYFCASSQETANTEAFFGQGTRLTVV.

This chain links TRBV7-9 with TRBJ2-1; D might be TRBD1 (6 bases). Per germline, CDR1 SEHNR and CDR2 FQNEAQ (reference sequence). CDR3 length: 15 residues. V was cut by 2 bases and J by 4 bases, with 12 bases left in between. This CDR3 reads CASSLRTGNYNEQFF. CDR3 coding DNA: TGTGCCAGCAGCTTAAGAACAGGGAATTACAATGAGCAGTTCTTC.

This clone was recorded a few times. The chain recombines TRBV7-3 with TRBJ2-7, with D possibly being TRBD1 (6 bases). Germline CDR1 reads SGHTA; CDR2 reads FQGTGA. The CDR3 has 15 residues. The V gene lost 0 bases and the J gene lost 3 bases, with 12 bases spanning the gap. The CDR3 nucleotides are TGTGCCAGCAGCTTAACAGGAGGACAGAGCTACGAGCAGTACTTC. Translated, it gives CASSLTGGQSYEQYF.

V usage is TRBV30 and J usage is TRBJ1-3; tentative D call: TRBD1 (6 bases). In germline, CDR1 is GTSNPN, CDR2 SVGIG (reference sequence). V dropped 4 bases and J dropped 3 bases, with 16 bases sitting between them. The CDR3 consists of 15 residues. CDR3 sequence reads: CAWNRVLGSGNTIYF. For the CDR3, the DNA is TGTGCCTGGAACAGGGTACTGGGGAGTGGAAACACCATATATTTT.

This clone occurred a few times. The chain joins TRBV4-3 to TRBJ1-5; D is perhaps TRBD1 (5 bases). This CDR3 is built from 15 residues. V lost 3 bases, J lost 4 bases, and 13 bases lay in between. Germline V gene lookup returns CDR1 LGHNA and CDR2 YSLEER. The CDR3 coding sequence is TGCGCCAGCAGCCAGGAAACAGGAACTAATCAGCCCCAGCATTTT. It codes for CASSQETGTNQPQHF.

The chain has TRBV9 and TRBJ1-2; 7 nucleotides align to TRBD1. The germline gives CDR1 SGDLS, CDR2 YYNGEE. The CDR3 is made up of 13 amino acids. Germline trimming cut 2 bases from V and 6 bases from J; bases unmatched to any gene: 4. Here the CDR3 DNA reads TGTGCCAGCAGCGTGAAAGGGGGCGATGGCTACACCTTC. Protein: CASSVKGGDGYTF.

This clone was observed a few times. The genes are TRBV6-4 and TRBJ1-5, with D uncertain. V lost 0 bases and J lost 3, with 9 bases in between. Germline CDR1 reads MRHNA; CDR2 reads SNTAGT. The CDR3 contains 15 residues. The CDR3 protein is CASSDSASVNQPQHF. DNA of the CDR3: TGTGCCAGCAGTGACTCCGCCAGCGTCAATCAGCCCCAGCATTTT.

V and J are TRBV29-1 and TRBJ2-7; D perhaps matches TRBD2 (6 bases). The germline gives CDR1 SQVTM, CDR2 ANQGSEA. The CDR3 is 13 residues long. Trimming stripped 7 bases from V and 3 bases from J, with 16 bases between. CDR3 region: CSARSGGNYEQYF. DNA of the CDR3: TGCAGCGCCAGAAGTGGGGGGAACTACGAGCAGTACTTC.

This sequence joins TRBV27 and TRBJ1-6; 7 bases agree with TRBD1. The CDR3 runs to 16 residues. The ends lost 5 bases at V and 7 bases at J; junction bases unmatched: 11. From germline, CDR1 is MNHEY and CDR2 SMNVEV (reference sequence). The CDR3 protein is CASSRPDRTPNSPLHF. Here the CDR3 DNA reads TGTGCCAGCAGTCGTCCGGACAGGACCCCCAATTCACCCCTCCACTTT.